Shown below are 32 T cell receptor beta chains from a single sample sequenced in a study of CD8+CD57+ T cells in acquired aplastic anemia. Genomic DNA provided the template from which TCR beta VDJ and CDR3 profiles were obtained. TCRdb re-analysed the reads in MiXCR, keeping a single row per CDR3 protein. The sample shows about 180,000 distinct CDR3 sequences, nearly 65% of them seen only once. Sequencing was done on patients that had shown CD8+CD57+ cell expansion by flow cytometry. Sequencing used sorted CD4+, CD8+, or CD8+CD57+ T cells (not recorded which) from PBMCs. These receptor sequences come from a human donor with aplastic anemia.

The chain carries TRBV7-9 and TRBJ2-5, with a possible D match to TRBD1 (7 bases). The ends were cut back, 6 bases at V and 1 base at J, with 15 bases in the middle. The CDR3 totals 15 residues. Per the germline V gene, CDR1 is SEHNR and CDR2 is FQNEAQ (reference sequence). In DNA, the CDR3 is TGTGCCAGCAGGGGTAGGAGGGGGCCCCAAGAGACCCAGTACTTC. Translated: CASRGRRGPQETQYF.

This chain uses TRBV7-2 with TRBJ2-7; D unresolved. Trimming removed 2 bases at V and 3 bases at J, with 5 bases between. This CDR3 spans 12 amino acids. The germline V gene has CDR1 SGHTA and CDR2 FQGNSA. As DNA, the CDR3 is TGTGCCAGCAGCTTAACAGACTACGAGCAGTACTTC. It is translated as CASSLTDYEQYF.

The chain joins TRBV7-9 to TRBJ1-1; D is uncertain. The V end lost 3 bases, the J end lost 2 bases, and 13 bases lay between the germline ends. This CDR3 contains 15 residues. Germline values: CDR1 SEHNR, CDR2 FQNEAQ (reference sequence). This chain's CDR3 is CASSLEAAINTEAFF. CDR3 coding DNA: TGTGCCAGCAGCTTGGAAGCGGCAATTAACACTGAAGCTTTCTTT.

This clonotype has ten or more counts. This chain links TRBV2 with TRBJ1-1; no clear D. Germline V gene data show CDR1 as SNHLY and CDR2 as FYNNEI. Trimming took 4 bases from V and 11 from J, leaving 8 bases between them. CDR3 length: 10 residues. CDR3 protein: CASSGRDAFF. In nucleotides, the CDR3 is TGTGCCAGCAGTGGCCGTGATGCTTTCTTT.

This clonotype was picked up a small number of times. The V gene is TRBV2, the J gene TRBJ2-7; tentative D call: TRBD1 (6 bases). Per the germline V gene, CDR1 is SNHLY and CDR2 is FYNNEI. Trimming shortened V by 10 bases and J by 2 bases, and 15 bases separated the two germline ends. CDR3 length: 13 residues. The CDR3 spells CANGLQGTYEQYF. CDR3 DNA sequence: TGTGCCAACGGCCTACAGGGTACCTACGAGCAGTACTTC.

This clonotype was observed many times. The V and J genes are TRBV9 and TRBJ1-1, with D possibly being TRBD1 (6 bases). Germline values: CDR1 SGDLS, CDR2 YYNGEE. There are 13 residues in the CDR3. V lost 2 bases and J lost 7, with 12 bases in between. This CDR3 reads CASSVLGAGEAFF. Written as DNA, the CDR3 is TGTGCCAGCAGCGTCTTGGGGGCCGGTGAAGCTTTCTTT.

This clonotype was recorded many times. J is TRBJ1-5 and V is TRBV27; 7 nucleotides agree with TRBD1. Trimming cost V 4 bases and J 2 bases; bases outside gene matches: 2. CDR1 is MNHEY and CDR2 is SMNVEV in the germline V gene (reference sequence). The CDR3 totals 14 residues. The CDR3 here is CASSSGQGNQPQHF. CDR3 bases: TGTGCCAGCAGTTCCGGACAGGGCAATCAGCCCCAGCATTTT.

Remarks on this clonotype: This sequence may be a read error, since a much larger clone differs from it by one base. Here the CDR3 reads CASSPSGGPYNEQSF. Here the CDR3 DNA reads TGTGCCAGCAGCCCTAGCGGGGGCCCCTACAATGAGCAGTCCTTC. The chain is built from TRBV9 and TRBJ2-1; 10 positions agree with TRBD2. The CDR3 has 15 amino acids. CDR1 SGDLS and CDR2 YYNGEE come from the germline V gene. The whole variable domain, remainder taken from reference TRBV9 and TRBJ2-1, is DSGVTQTPKHLITATGQRVTLRCSPRSGDLSVYWYQQSLDQGLQFLIQYYNGEERAKGNILERFSAQQFPDLHSELNLSSLELGDSALYFCASSPSGGPYNEQSFGPGTRLTVL.

The sample holds many counts of this clonotype. The genes are TRBV5-1 and TRBJ1-1; no firm D call. Germline V gene data show CDR1 as SGHRS and CDR2 as YFSETQ. V lost 4 bases and J lost 11, with 18 bases in between. The CDR3 has 13 residues. The CDR3 DNA reads TGCGCCAGCAGCCTCCGAGGAGGTGATGACGCTTTCTTT. Its protein product is CASSLRGGDDAFF.

This chain uses TRBV11-3 with TRBJ2-3; 7 nucleotides align to TRBD2. This CDR3 has 16 residues. V was pared by 5 bases and J by 1 base, with 9 bases of the junction left unmatched. Germline V gene sequence: CDR1 SGHNT, CDR2 YENEEA. In nucleotides, the CDR3 is TGTGCCAGCAGCCTAAGACTCGCGGGGGGCACAGATACGCAGTATTTT. As protein: CASSLRLAGGTDTQYF.

CDR3: CASSPLDRDTEAFF. Here the CDR3 DNA reads TGTGCCAGCAGCCCCTTGGATAGGGACACTGAAGCTTTCTTT. V is TRBV2 and J is TRBJ1-1; the D is unclear. Per the germline V gene, CDR1 is SNHLY and CDR2 is FYNNEI. The CDR3 contains 14 residues. V lost 6 bases to trimming and J lost 3 bases, with 14 bases between them.

This clonotype was found a few times. CDR3 nucleotides: TGTGCCAGCAGTGAATTCGACCCTACTAGCACAGATACGCAGTATTTT. Translation: CASSEFDPTSTDTQYF. This chain links TRBV2 with TRBJ2-3; D is unclear. The CDR3 is made up of 16 amino acids. V was shortened by 2 bases and J by 0 bases, with 12 bases between the two germline ends. Germline-derived CDR1 and CDR2 are SNHLY and FYNNEI. The whole variable domain, filled in from reference TRBV2 and TRBJ2-3, reads EPEVTQTPSHQVTQMGQEVILRCVPISNHLYFYWYRQILGQKVEFLVSFYNNEISEKSEIFDDQFSVERPDGSNFTLKIRSTKLEDSAMYFCASSEFDPTSTDTQYFGPGTRLTVL.

The V and J genes are TRBV18 and TRBJ1-6, with TRBD1 matching over 7 bases. V dropped 1 base and J dropped 2; count of bases not matched to a gene: 5. Germline values: CDR1 KGHSH, CDR2 LQKENI. CDR3 length equals 17 residues. The chain's CDR3 is CASSPRETGAYNSPLHF. CDR3 bases: TGTGCCAGCTCACCACGAGAAACAGGGGCCTATAATTCACCCCTCCACTTT.

This clonotype appeared a few times. The rearrangement links TRBV2 to TRBJ2-7; the D gene could be TRBD1 or TRBD2 (5 bases each). Germline loops: CDR1 SNHLY, CDR2 FYNNEI. The V end was cut by 5 bases, the J end by 0 bases, with 11 bases between. The length of the CDR3 is 14 residues. The CDR3 DNA reads TGTGCCAGCAGTAGGGACCTCGTCTCCTACGAGCAGTACTTC. It is translated as CASSRDLVSYEQYF. Together with reference TRBV2 and TRBJ2-7, the CDR3 gives the full variable domain: EPEVTQTPSHQVTQMGQEVILRCVPISNHLYFYWYRQILGQKVEFLVSFYNNEISEKSEIFDDQFSVERPDGSNFTLKIRSTKLEDSAMYFCASSRDLVSYEQYFGPGTRLTVT.

The chain joins TRBV2 to TRBJ2-7; D uncertain. Trimming left V 4 bases short and J 3 bases short, with 7 bases between. There are 12 residues in the CDR3. The V gene's germline CDR1 is SNHLY and CDR2 FYNNEI. The CDR3, as DNA: TGTGCCAGCAGTGCACTGAACTACGAGCAGTACTTC. Encoded protein: CASSALNYEQYF.

Remarks on this clonotype: Given the absence of the conserved phenylalanine or tryptophan at the CDR3 end, a read error is likely. No DNA is shown, since the ends of the CDR3 on it are uncertain; the CDR3 is the one TCRdb lists. The chain is built from TRBV4-1 and TRBJ2-7. The CDR3 is 12 amino acids long, termini counted. CDR1 is MGHRA, CDR2 YSYEKL, per germline. CDR3 in amino acids: CASSQDGIQRLS.

The CDR3 DNA is TGTGCCAGCAGTGCCCAGGGGACAGGTCGGGGTAATTCACCCCTCCACTTT. This encodes CASSAQGTGRGNSPLHF. The V gene is TRBV2, the J gene TRBJ1-6, with 8 nucleotides matching TRBD1. V shed 4 bases and J 6 bases; nucleotides not matched to a gene: 11. Looked up from germline, CDR1 is SNHLY and CDR2 is FYNNEI. The length of the CDR3 is 17 residues. The whole variable domain, filled in from reference TRBV2 and TRBJ1-6, reads EPEVTQTPSHQVTQMGQEVILRCVPISNHLYFYWYRQILGQKVEFLVSFYNNEISEKSEIFDDQFSVERPDGSNFTLKIRSTKLEDSAMYFCASSAQGTGRGNSPLHFGNGTRLTVT.

The chain recombines TRBV7-2 with TRBJ1-1; tentative D call: TRBD1 (6 bases). Trimming took off 9 bases at V and 4 bases at J, with 18 bases between the two ends. This CDR3 has 14 residues. CDR1 SGHTA and CDR2 FQGNSA come from the germline V gene. The chain's CDR3 is CARRQAGGVTEAFF. The CDR3 DNA sequence: TGTGCCAGGAGACAGGCGGGGGGCGTCACTGAAGCTTTCTTT.

The V gene is TRBV24-1, the J gene TRBJ1-5; D is unclear. This CDR3 is built from 16 residues. Germline values: CDR1 KGHDR, CDR2 SFDVKD. V dropped 0 bases and J dropped 0 bases, with 8 bases sitting between them. The CDR3 here is CATSDLWRDSNQPQHF. The CDR3 bases are TGTGCCACCAGTGATTTGTGGCGGGATAGCAATCAGCCCCAGCATTTT.

The chain employs TRBV5-1 and TRBJ1-1, with 7 bases lining up with TRBD1. CDR3 length equals 15 residues. CDR1 and CDR2 from the germline V gene are SGHRS and YFSETQ. V was clipped by 4 bases and J by 7 bases; unmatched bases: 13. CDR3 DNA: TGCGCCAGCAGCGCAACCCCGGGACAGAGCCTTGAAGCTTTCTTT. It translates to CASSATPGQSLEAFF. Drawing the rest from reference TRBV5-1 and TRBJ1-1, the complete variable domain is KAGVTQTPRYLIKTRGQQVTLSCSPISGHRSVSWYQQTPGQGLQFLFEYFSETQRNKGNFPGRFSGRQFSNSRSEMNVSTLELGDSALYLCASSATPGQSLEAFFGQGTRLTVV.

The V and J genes are TRBV29-1 and TRBJ2-6, with a tentative D call TRBD1 (5 bases). The CDR3 is made up of 15 amino acids. Germline loops: CDR1 SQVTM, CDR2 ANQGSEA. The V end was cut by 4 bases, the J end by 3 bases, with 13 bases between. This chain's CDR3 is CSVGFRVDGANVLTF. The DNA for the CDR3 is TGCAGCGTTGGATTCAGGGTTGATGGGGCCAACGTCCTGACTTTC.

The V gene is TRBV20-1, the J gene TRBJ1-2, with 7 bases matching TRBD1. V shed 8 bases and J 0 bases; nucleotides not matched to a gene: 9. Germline assignment: CDR1 DFQATT and CDR2 SNEGSKA (reference sequence). This CDR3 comprises 14 residues. CDR3 nucleotide sequence: TGCAGTTCCAAACAGGGGTACGCTAACTATGGCTACACCTTC. This encodes CSSKQGYANYGYTF.

This clonotype was observed at least ten times. The J gene is TRBJ2-5, the V gene TRBV27; D ambiguous. CDR3 length: 13 residues. V was trimmed by 2 bases and J by 5 bases, leaving 9 bases between them. Germline CDR1 is MNHEY and CDR2 is SMNVEV (reference sequence). This chain's CDR3 is CASSLGHWETQYF. CDR3 nucleotides: TGTGCCAGCAGTTTAGGCCACTGGGAGACCCAGTACTTC.

There are a few counts of this clonotype. This sequence joins TRBV5-6 and TRBJ2-7; D might be TRBD1 (5 bases). This CDR3 contains 13 residues. V was shortened by 7 bases and J by 0 bases, with 11 bases between the two germline ends. Germline V gene sequence: CDR1 SGHDT, CDR2 YYEEEE. CDR3 coding DNA: TGTGCCAGCGGAAAGGACAACTCCTACGAGCAGTACTTC. It codes for CASGKDNSYEQYF.

This clonotype was seen a few times. The chain recombines TRBV7-9 with TRBJ2-7; D gene ambiguous. From germline, CDR1 is SEHNR and CDR2 FQNEAQ (reference sequence). The CDR3 totals 16 residues. V lost 1 base, J lost 0 bases, and 13 bases lay in between. CDR3 residues: CASSLVGRRSSYEQYF. The CDR3 nucleotides are TGTGCCAGCAGCTTAGTAGGGCGCAGGAGCTCCTACGAGCAGTACTTC.

This chain links TRBV7-9 with TRBJ1-6; no definite D call. The germline V gene has CDR1 SEHNR and CDR2 FQNEAQ (reference sequence). This CDR3 contains 15 residues. V was clipped by 0 bases and J by 11 bases, with 14 bases between them. DNA of the CDR3: TGTGCCAGCAGCTTAGCCGGGCCGAAAGACCCACCCCTCCACTTT. Translated: CASSLAGPKDPPLHF.

To note about this clonotype: This clone may be a read error of a much larger clone one base away. This chain uses TRBV6-5 with TRBJ1-2; 10 bases are a match to TRBD1. V was clipped by 5 bases and J by 6 bases; unmatched bases: 15. Germline lookup yields CDR1 MNHEY and CDR2 SVGAGI. CDR3 length: 17 amino acids. The CDR3 DNA sequence: TGTGCCAGCAGTGAACTTGTGTGGGACAGGGGTGGGAATGGCTACACCTTC. It encodes CASSELVWDRGGNGYTF.

This clonotype was seen at least ten times. The genes are TRBV5-8 and TRBJ1-1; D ambiguous. The V and J ends lost 0 bases and 1 base respectively, with 4 bases between them. This CDR3 has 13 amino acids. Germline V CDR1 and CDR2: SGHTS, YDEGEE. The CDR3 loop is CASSLEANTEAFF. Here the CDR3 DNA reads TGTGCCAGCAGCTTGGAGGCGAACACTGAAGCTTTCTTT.

The chain carries TRBV20-1 and TRBJ2-5; D is uncertain. Looked up from germline, CDR1 is DFQATT and CDR2 is SNEGSKA (reference sequence). The CDR3 contains 14 residues. V lost 6 bases to trimming and J lost 9 bases, with 23 bases between them. As DNA, the CDR3 is TGCAGTGCAAGACCCGGGCGCGGCGGCGAGGCCCAGTACTTC. Protein product: CSARPGRGGEAQYF.

The genes are TRBV12-3 or TRBV12-4 and TRBJ2-5; TRBD2 matches at 8 bases. The CDR3 runs to 16 residues. V trimming: 2 bases; J trimming: 4 bases; junction bases outside the gene matches: 9. The CDR3 loop is CASSLTGGAAGETQYF. In nucleotides, the CDR3 is TGTGCCAGCAGTTTAACCGGGGGGGCGGCAGGAGAGACCCAGTACTTC.

The gene calls are TRBV19 and TRBJ1-2; 12 nucleotides align to TRBD1. Losses at the gene ends were 6 bases for V and 7 bases for J; bases not matched to a gene: 6. The CDR3 length is 14 residues. Germline CDR1 is LNHDA and CDR2 is SQIVND (reference sequence). CDR3 in DNA: TGTGCCAGTAGAATGGGACAGGGGGCGCCTGGCTACACCTTC. This codes for CASRMGQGAPGYTF.

This clonotype was detected many times. The chain joins TRBV5-6 to TRBJ1-2; D perhaps matches TRBD1 (6 bases). The CDR3 extends over 14 amino acids. The germline CDR1 and CDR2 sequences are SGHDT and YYEEEE. The V and J ends lost 2 bases and 7 bases respectively, with 15 bases between them. Here the CDR3 reads CASSFSQGGGGYTF. Written as DNA, the CDR3 is TGTGCCAGCAGCTTCTCACAGGGCGGGGGTGGCTACACCTTC.